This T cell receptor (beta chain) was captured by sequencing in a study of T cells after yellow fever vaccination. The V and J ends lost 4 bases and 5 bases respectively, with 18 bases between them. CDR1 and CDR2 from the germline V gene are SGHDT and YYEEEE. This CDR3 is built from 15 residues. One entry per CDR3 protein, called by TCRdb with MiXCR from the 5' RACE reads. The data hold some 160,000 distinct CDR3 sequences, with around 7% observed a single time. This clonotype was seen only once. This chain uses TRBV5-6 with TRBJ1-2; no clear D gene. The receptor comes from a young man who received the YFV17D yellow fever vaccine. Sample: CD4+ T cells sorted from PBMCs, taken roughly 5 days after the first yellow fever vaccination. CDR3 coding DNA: TGTGCCAGCAGCCCGGATATGTCACTTTGGTATGGCTACACCTTC. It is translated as CASSPDMSLWYGYTF.